Listed here are 18 T cell receptor beta chains from one sample, sequenced in a study of T cells expressing NK-cell markers. TCRdb reprocessed the 5' RACE reads and keeps a single row for each CDR3 protein, giving no DNA. The record lists a few hundred thousand distinct CDR3 sequences, of which the ten most abundant hold 0.39%. The specimen sequenced was blood T cells: a sorted CD56 or NKG2C T cell subset, CD4+ or CD8+ T cells, or bulk PBMC T cells (not recorded which). Source of these receptors: a man younger than 30 in good health.

The V gene is TRBV6-1, the J gene TRBJ1-1. CDR1 MNHNS and CDR2 SASEGT come from the germline V gene. The length of the CDR3 is 18 residues. This CDR3 reads CASSRTDPPTLLNTEAFF.

The V and J genes are TRBV20-1 and TRBJ2-3; the D call of TRBD1 rests on TCRdb alone, since no DNA is present to check it. This CDR3 has 13 residues. Germline lookup yields CDR1 DFQATT and CDR2 SNEGSKA (reference sequence). CDR3 sequence: CSAPRAGTDTQYF.

This rearrangement joins TRBV12-3 or TRBV12-4 to TRBJ1-2. The length of the CDR3 is 14 residues. Here the CDR3 reads CASSLGRPAYGYTF.

This chain uses TRBV20-1 with TRBJ2-5; TCRdb reports TRBD2, a call that lacks DNA to check it against. Germline V gene data show CDR1 as DFQATT and CDR2 as SNEGSKA (reference sequence). The CDR3 runs to 13 residues. The CDR3: CSAPKGSQETQYF.

J is TRBJ2-1 and V is TRBV6-5; TCRdb picks TRBD2, but there is no DNA to check that call. The CDR3 contains 16 residues. The germline V gene encodes CDR1 MNHEY and CDR2 SVGAGI. CDR3 in amino acids: CASSYTGTSGYNEQFF.

The chain joins TRBV5-1 to TRBJ1-1; there is no DNA to check the TCRdb D call of TRBD1. Germline CDR1 reads SGHRS; CDR2 reads YFSETQ. CDR3 size: 16 residues. The CDR3 reads CASSLEGRTVNTEAFF.

The chain combines TRBV12-3 or TRBV12-4 with TRBJ2-7; TCRdb names TRBD1, which stays unverified in the absence of DNA. The length of the CDR3 is 15 residues. The CDR3 reads CASTITGGARGEQYF.

CDR3 residues: CASSESETYTGELFF. This chain connects TRBV10-1 to TRBJ2-2. This CDR3 is built from 15 residues. Looked up from germline, CDR1 is WNHNN and CDR2 is SYGVQD (reference sequence).

V is TRBV29-1 and J is TRBJ1-1; TCRdb reports TRBD1, a call that lacks DNA to check it against. The CDR3 has 13 amino acids. Germline loops: CDR1 SQVTM, CDR2 ANQGSEA. CDR3 region: CSAPGPRGTEAFF.

The chain couples TRBV12-3 or TRBV12-4 to TRBJ2-3. CDR3 length equals 12 residues. CDR3 amino acids: CASRRSLDTQYF.

This sequence joins TRBV30 and TRBJ2-6. The germline V gene encodes CDR1 GTSNPN and CDR2 SVGIG (reference sequence). CDR3 length: 15 residues. CDR3 residues: CAWRSSRSGANVLTF.

The rearrangement links TRBV7-2 to TRBJ2-7. This CDR3 region has 13 residues. CDR1 and CDR2 (germline): SGHTA, FQGNSA. This CDR3 is CASSLVENYEQYF.

This sequence joins TRBV5-6 and TRBJ2-2; the TRBD1 assignment by TCRdb is unverifiable without DNA. The CDR3 runs to 17 residues. In germline, CDR1 is SGHDT, CDR2 YYEEEE. The CDR3 loop reads CASSLITGGTNTGELFF.

The V call is TRBV28, the J call TRBJ1-1; no DNA is available, so the TRBD1 call from TCRdb remains unchecked. In germline, CDR1 is MDHEN, CDR2 SYDVKM. This CDR3 contains 16 residues. CDR3: CASSPGDGKLNTEAFF. Full variable domain (outside the CDR3, taken from reference TRBV28 and TRBJ1-1): DVKVTQSSRYLVKRTGEKVFLECVQDMDHENMFWYRQDPGLGLRLIYFSYDVKMKEKGDIPEGYSVSREKKERFSLILESASTNQTSMYLCASSPGDGKLNTEAFFGQGTRLTVV.

The rearrangement uses TRBV10-3 and TRBJ1-2; checking the TCRdb D call of TRBD1 is not possible without DNA. Germline values: CDR1 ENHRY, CDR2 SYGVKD. The CDR3 runs 15 residues. CDR3 sequence: CAINTQGDNNYGYTF.

This rearrangement joins TRBV6-1 to TRBJ2-7; there is no DNA to check the TCRdb D call of TRBD1. This CDR3 comprises 15 residues. Germline lookup yields CDR1 MNHNS and CDR2 SASEGT. CDR3 sequence reads: CASTRSRGALEEQYF.

The chain employs TRBV30 and TRBJ1-1; the D call from TCRdb, TRBD1, cannot be confirmed without DNA. The CDR3 consists of 12 residues. The germline V gene has CDR1 GTSNPN and CDR2 SVGIG (reference sequence). CDR3: CAWGAGAFEAFF.

The V call is TRBV20-1, the J call TRBJ2-1; TCRdb calls TRBD1, which cannot be checked without DNA. Germline V gene lookup returns CDR1 DFQATT and CDR2 SNEGSKA (reference sequence). The CDR3 is 12 amino acids. CDR3 loop: CSAHTGPFEQFF.